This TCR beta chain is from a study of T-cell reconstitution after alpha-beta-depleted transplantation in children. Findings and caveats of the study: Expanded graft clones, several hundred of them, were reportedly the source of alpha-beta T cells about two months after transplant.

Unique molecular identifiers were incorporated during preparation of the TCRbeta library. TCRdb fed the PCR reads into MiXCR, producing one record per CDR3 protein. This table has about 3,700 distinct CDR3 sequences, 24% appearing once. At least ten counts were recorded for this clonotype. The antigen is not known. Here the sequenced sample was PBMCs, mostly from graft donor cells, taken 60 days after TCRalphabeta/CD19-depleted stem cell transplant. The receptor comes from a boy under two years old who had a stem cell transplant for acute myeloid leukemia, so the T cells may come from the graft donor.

CDR3 nucleotides: TGTGCCAGCACCCCCCTGACCGGGGGAAATCAGCCCCAGCATTTT. It codes for CASTPLTGGNQPQHF. The rearrangement links TRBV2 to TRBJ1-5, with D perhaps TRBD1 (5 bases). Germline CDR1 is SNHLY and CDR2 is FYNNEI. V dropped 7 bases and J dropped 4 bases, with 17 bases sitting between them. CDR3 length: 15 residues.